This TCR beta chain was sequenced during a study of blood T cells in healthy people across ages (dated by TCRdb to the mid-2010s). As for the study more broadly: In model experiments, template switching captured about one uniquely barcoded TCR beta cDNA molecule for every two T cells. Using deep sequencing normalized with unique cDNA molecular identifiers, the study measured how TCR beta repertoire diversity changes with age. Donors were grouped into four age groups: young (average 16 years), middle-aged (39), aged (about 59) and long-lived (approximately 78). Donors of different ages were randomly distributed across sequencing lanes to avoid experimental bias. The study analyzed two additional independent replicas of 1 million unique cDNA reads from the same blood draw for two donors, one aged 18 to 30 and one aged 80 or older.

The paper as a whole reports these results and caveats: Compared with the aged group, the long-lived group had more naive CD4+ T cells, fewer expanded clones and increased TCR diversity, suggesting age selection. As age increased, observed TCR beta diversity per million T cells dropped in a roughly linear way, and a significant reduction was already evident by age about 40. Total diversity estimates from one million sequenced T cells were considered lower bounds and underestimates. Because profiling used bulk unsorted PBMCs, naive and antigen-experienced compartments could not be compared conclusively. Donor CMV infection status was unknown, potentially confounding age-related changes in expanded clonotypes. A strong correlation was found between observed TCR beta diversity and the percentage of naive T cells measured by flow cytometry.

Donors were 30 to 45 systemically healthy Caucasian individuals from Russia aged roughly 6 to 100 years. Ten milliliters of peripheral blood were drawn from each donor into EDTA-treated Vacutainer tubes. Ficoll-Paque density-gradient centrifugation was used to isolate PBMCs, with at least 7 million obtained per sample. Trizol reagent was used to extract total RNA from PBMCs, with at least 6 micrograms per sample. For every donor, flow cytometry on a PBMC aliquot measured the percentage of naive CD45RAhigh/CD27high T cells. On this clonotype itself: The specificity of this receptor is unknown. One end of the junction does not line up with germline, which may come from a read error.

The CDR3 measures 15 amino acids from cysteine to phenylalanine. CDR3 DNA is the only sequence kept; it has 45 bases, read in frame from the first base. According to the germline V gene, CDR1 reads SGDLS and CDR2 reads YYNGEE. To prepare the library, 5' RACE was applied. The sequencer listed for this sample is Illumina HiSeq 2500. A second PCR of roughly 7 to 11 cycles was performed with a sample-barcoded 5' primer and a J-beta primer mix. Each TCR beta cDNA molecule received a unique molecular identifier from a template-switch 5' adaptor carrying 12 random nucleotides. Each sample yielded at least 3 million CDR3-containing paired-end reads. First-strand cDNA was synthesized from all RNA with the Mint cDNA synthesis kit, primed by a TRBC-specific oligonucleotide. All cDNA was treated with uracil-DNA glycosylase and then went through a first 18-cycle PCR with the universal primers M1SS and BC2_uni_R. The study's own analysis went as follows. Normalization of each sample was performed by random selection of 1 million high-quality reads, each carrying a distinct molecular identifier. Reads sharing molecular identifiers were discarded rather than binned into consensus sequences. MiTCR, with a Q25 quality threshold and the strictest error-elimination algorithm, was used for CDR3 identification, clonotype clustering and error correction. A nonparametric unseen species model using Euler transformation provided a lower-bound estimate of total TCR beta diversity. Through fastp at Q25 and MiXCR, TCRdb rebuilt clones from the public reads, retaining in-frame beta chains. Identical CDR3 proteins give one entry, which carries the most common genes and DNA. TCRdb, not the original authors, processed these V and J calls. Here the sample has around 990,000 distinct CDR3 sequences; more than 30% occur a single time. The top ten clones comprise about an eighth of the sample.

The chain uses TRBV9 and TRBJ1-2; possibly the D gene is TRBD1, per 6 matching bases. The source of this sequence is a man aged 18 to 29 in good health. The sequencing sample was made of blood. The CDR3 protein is CAGSVAGGLGHGYTF. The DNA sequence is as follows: TGTGCCGGCAGCGTAGCCGGGGGGCTGGGACATGGCTACACCTTC.